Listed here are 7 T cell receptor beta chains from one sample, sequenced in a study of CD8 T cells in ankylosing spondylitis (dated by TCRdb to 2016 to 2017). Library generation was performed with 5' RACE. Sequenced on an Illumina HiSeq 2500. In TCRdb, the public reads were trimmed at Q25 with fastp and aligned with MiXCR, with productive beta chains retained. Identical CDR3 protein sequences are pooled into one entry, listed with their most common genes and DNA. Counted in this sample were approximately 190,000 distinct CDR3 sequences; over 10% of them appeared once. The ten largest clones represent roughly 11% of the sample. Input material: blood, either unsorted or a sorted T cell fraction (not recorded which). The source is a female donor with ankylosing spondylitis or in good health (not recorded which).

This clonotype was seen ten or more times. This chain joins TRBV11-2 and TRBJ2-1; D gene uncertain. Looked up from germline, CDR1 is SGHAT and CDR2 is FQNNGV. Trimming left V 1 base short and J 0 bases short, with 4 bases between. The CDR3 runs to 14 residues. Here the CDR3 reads CASSLASSYNEQFF. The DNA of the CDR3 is TGTGCCAGCAGCTTAGCCAGCTCCTACAATGAGCAGTTCTTC.

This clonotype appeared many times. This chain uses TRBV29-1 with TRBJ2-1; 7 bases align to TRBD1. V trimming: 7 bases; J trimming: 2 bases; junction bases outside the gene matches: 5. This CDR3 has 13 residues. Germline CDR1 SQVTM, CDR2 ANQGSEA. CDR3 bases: TGCAGCGCTGACCAGGGGGCCTACAATGAGCAGTTCTTC. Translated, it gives CSADQGAYNEQFF.

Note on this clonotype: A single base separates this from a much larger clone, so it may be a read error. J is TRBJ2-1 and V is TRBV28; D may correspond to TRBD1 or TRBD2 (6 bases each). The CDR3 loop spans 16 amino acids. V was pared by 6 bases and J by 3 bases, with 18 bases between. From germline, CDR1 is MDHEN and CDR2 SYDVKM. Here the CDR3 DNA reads TGTGCCAGCAGCCAAAAAGGGGGGCTATTCTACAATGAGCAGTTCTTC. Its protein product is CASSQKGGLFYNEQFF.

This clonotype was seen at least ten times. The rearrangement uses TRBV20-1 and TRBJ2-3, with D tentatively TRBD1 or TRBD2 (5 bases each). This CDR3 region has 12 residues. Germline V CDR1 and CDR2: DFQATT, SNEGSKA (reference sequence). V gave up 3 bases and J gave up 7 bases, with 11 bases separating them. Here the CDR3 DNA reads TGCAGTGCTAGGGGACCCAGGAATACGCAGTATTTT. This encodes CSARGPRNTQYF.

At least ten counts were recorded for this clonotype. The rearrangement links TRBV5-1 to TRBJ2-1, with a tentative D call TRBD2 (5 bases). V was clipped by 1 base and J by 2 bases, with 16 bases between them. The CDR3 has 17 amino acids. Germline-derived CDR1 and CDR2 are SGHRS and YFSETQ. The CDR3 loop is CASSLSRTGITYNEQFF. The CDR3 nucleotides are TGCGCCAGCAGCTTGAGTCGCACGGGAATCACCTACAATGAGCAGTTCTTC.

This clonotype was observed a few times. The CDR3 sequence is CASSEAPSTGWTDNEQFF. CDR3 coding DNA: TGTGCCAGCAGTGAAGCGCCCTCGACAGGTTGGACCGACAATGAGCAGTTCTTC. V and J are TRBV2 and TRBJ2-1, with a weak D call TRBD1 (6 bases). The CDR3 has 18 amino acids. V lost 0 bases and J 5 bases, leaving 20 bases between the germline ends. Germline assignment: CDR1 SNHLY and CDR2 FYNNEI.

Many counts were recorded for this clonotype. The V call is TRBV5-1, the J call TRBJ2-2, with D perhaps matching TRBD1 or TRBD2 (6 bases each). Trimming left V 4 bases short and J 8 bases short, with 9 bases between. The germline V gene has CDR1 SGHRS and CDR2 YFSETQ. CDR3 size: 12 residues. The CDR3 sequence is CASSRGQGELFF. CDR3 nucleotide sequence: TGCGCCAGCAGCCGGGGGCAGGGGGAGCTGTTTTTT.